The entry below describes one T cell receptor beta chain. Blood got drawn at baseline, again on cycle 4 day 1, and then on cycle 7 day 1. TCRdb's table, derived via immunoSEQ multiplex PCR, lists solely in-frame clones and lacks some. Seen here are some 67,000 clones, around 89% observed once, and the top ten hold approximately 0.5%. The record originates from a study of OX40 agonist ivuxolimab in advanced cancers. Turning to the study itself: Three patients, one with hepatocellular carcinoma and two with cutaneous melanoma, achieved partial responses.

The CDR3 spans 14 residues. Trimming removed 5 bases from V and 4 bases from J; junction bases left unmatched: 5. Germline values: CDR1 SNHLY, CDR2 FYNNEI. The sample consisted of CD4+ or CD8+ T cells sorted from blood, taken in a trial of the OX40 agonist ivuxolimab. The chain carries TRBV2 and TRBJ1-5, with 7 positions matching TRBD1. The receptor's source is an adult with an advanced solid tumor such as melanoma, head and neck, liver or kidney cancer. CDR3 coding DNA: TGTGCCAGCAGTTCCGGACAGGAAAATCAGCCCCAGCATTTT. As protein: CASSSGQENQPQHF.